A single sample is the source of the 28 T cell receptor beta chains below, sequenced in a study of regulatory T cells in long-lasting Graves disease. HTBI primers from iRepertoire and Arm-PCR of CDR3 regions yielded the TCR beta libraries. Using its own MiXCR run on the multiplex PCR reads, TCRdb lists one record per CDR3 protein. The repertoire holds some 220,000 distinct CDR3 sequences, with roughly 18% as singletons. As to time point: newly diagnosed GD, antithyroid drugs for less than 3 months. PBMCs provided the RNA from which the TCR library was made. In addition, the sample was reused for a study of T cells in Graves' hyperthyroidism and ophthalmopathy.

Sequences were derived from peripheral blood mononuclear cells (PBMCs), sampled at new diagnosis, from a patient treated with antithyroid drugs. The receptors were sampled from a woman under 40 with Graves disease.

The chain joins TRBV7-9 to TRBJ2-1; tentative D call: TRBD2 (7 bases). The CDR3 extends over 16 amino acids. Trimming removed 3 bases at V and 6 bases at J, with 18 bases between. Germline values: CDR1 SEHNR, CDR2 FQNEAQ (reference sequence). The CDR3 nucleotides are TGTGCCAGCAGCTTTGTTGGGGGCGCGGGGGCCAATGAGCAGTTCTTC. Protein product: CASSFVGGAGANEQFF.

This clonotype was found many times. The chain is built from TRBV5-1 and TRBJ2-7; TRBD2 is a possible D gene (6 bases). The germline gives CDR1 SGHRS, CDR2 YFSETQ. This CDR3 contains 15 residues. V dropped 4 bases and J dropped 6 bases, with 20 bases sitting between them. DNA for the CDR3: TGCGCCAGCAGCCCGGGGGACGGGTTCGGGAGCGAGCAGTACTTC. As protein: CASSPGDGFGSEQYF.

As concerns this clonotype: A much larger clone is a single base away; this may be a read error. The chain couples TRBV6-2 or TRBV6-3 to TRBJ1-1; D not resolved. From germline, CDR1 is MNHEY and CDR2 SVGEGT. The CDR3 covers 11 residues. V was clipped by 6 bases and J by 8 bases, with 10 bases between them. The CDR3 DNA sequence: TGTGCCAGCAGGAAAGAAAGCGAAGCTTTCTTT. It encodes CASRKESEAFF.

With respect to this clonotype: This clone may be a read error of a much larger clone one base away. This chain uses TRBV9 with TRBJ1-3, with 7 bases identical to TRBD1. The CDR3 has 16 amino acids. The junction had 7 bases not matched to a gene; V was cut back by 4 bases and J by 0 bases. Looked up from germline, CDR1 is SGDLS and CDR2 is YYNGEE. Here the CDR3 DNA reads TGTGCCAGCAGCCCAGAGACAGGGAACTCTGGAAACACCATATATTTT. Protein: CASSPETGNSGNTIYF.

There are many counts of this clonotype. The chain carries TRBV3-1 and TRBJ1-2; 10 bases are a match to TRBD1. Trimming removed 3 bases from V and 4 bases from J; junction bases left unmatched: 5. Germline V CDR1 and CDR2: LGHDT, YNNKEL (reference sequence). The length of the CDR3 is 15 residues. CDR3 coding DNA: TGTGCCAGCAGCCACAGGACAGGGGGGATCTATGGCTACACCTTC. Its protein is CASSHRTGGIYGYTF.

CDR3 DNA sequence: TGTGCCAGCAGTTTTGGAAGTTTTTCCTATAATTCACCCCTCCACTTT. Residues: CASSFGSFSYNSPLHF. The chain couples TRBV27 to TRBJ1-6; no clear D. Trimming pared 3 bases from V and 1 base from J, leaving 10 bases between. CDR1 MNHEY and CDR2 SMNVEV come from the germline V gene (reference sequence). This CDR3 has 16 amino acids.

This clonotype was recorded many times. J is TRBJ1-1 and V is TRBV2; possibly TRBD1 for D (6 bases). This CDR3 contains 14 residues. CDR1 and CDR2 from the germline V gene are SNHLY and FYNNEI. V was pared by 6 bases and J by 1 base, with 12 bases between. CDR3 DNA: TGTGCCAGCAGCGCCTCGACAGGGAACACTGAAGCTTTCTTT. Protein: CASSASTGNTEAFF.

The V gene is TRBV6-2 or TRBV6-3, the J gene TRBJ1-3, with 7 bases aligning to TRBD1. The CDR3 runs 17 residues. Germline-derived CDR1 and CDR2 are MNHEY and SVGEGT. The ends lost 6 bases at V and 1 base at J; junction bases unmatched: 12. The CDR3 DNA follows: TGTGCCAGCAGGTCTCTTACCCAGGGGGTTTCTGGAAACACCATATATTTT. This translates into CASRSLTQGVSGNTIYF.

The CDR3 protein is CATASGTGITEAFF. CDR3 sequence (DNA): TGTGCCACAGCCTCCGGGACAGGGATCACTGAAGCTTTCTTT. This rearrangement joins TRBV2 to TRBJ1-1; the match to TRBD1 covers 9 bases. Germline V CDR1 and CDR2: SNHLY, FYNNEI. The CDR3 contains 14 residues. Trimming removed 10 bases from V and 4 bases from J; junction bases left unmatched: 10. Variable domain in full (rest from reference TRBV2 and TRBJ1-1): EPEVTQTPSHQVTQMGQEVILRCVPISNHLYFYWYRQILGQKVEFLVSFYNNEISEKSEIFDDQFSVERPDGSNFTLKIRSTKLEDSAMYFCATASGTGITEAFFGQGTRLTVV.

In its sample, this clonotype was seen many times. This rearrangement joins TRBV13 to TRBJ2-7; D is unclear. Trimming took 5 bases from V and 3 from J, leaving 17 bases between them. Germline V gene data show CDR1 as PRHDT and CDR2 as FYEKMQ (reference sequence). This CDR3 contains 15 residues. As DNA, the CDR3 is TGTGCCAGCAGCCATACTACCGACGCATTCTACGAGCAGTACTTC. It yields the protein CASSHTTDAFYEQYF.

The chain joins TRBV15 to TRBJ1-2; no definite D call. The CDR3 totals 14 residues. With 3 bases removed from V and 4 bases from J, the gap between germline ends came to 12 bases. CDR1 and CDR2 from the germline V gene are LNHNV and YYDKDF (reference sequence). The CDR3 DNA reads TGTGCCACCAGCAGGGACCCCCACGGCTATGGCTACACCTTC. Translating gives CATSRDPHGYGYTF.

This clonotype was seen a handful of times. The chain uses TRBV7-6 and TRBJ2-1; D might be TRBD2 (6 bases). CDR1 and CDR2 (germline): SGHVS, FNYEAQ. Trimming shortened V by 2 bases and J by 6 bases, and 11 bases separated the two germline ends. The CDR3 has 14 residues. DNA for the CDR3: TGTGCCAGCAGCTTAACGGGAGTAATCAATGAGCAGTTCTTC. Protein sequence: CASSLTGVINEQFF.

This clonotype was detected many times. J is TRBJ1-2 and V is TRBV30; D call uncertain. The CDR3 runs 15 residues. Germline assignment: CDR1 GTSNPN and CDR2 SVGIG (reference sequence). V dropped 1 base and J dropped 4 bases, with 16 bases sitting between them. The CDR3 protein is CAWSGGSGGPYGYTF. DNA of the CDR3: TGTGCCTGGAGTGGAGGGTCGGGAGGACCCTATGGCTACACCTTC.

This clonotype was picked up many times. This chain connects TRBV20-1 to TRBJ2-2; a weak D match, TRBD2 (5 bases). CDR1 and CDR2 from the germline V gene are DFQATT and SNEGSKA (reference sequence). V was pared by 1 base and J by 5 bases, with 14 bases between. The CDR3 covers 15 residues. CDR3 in DNA: TGCAGTGCTAGAGGCCCAGGACGGGGAACCGGGGAGCTGTTTTTT. This sequence encodes CSARGPGRGTGELFF.

V gene TRBV6-1 combines with J gene TRBJ2-7; 12 nucleotides match TRBD2. Germline lookup yields CDR1 MNHNS and CDR2 SASEGT. This CDR3 comprises 14 residues. V was clipped by 6 bases and J by 6 bases; unmatched bases: 6. CDR3 nucleotides: TGTGCCAGCAGAACTAGCGGGGGGAGTGGCGAGCAGTACTTC. Its translation: CASRTSGGSGEQYF.

This clonotype has just a few counts. The genes are TRBV6-2 or TRBV6-3 and TRBJ2-1; 8 bases are shared with TRBD2. The CDR3 length is 17 residues. Germline V gene data show CDR1 as MNHEY and CDR2 as SVGEGT. The V and J ends lost 6 bases and 1 base, in that order; junction bases with no gene match: 11. The CDR3 reads CASSRPSGGRSYNEQFF. For the CDR3, the DNA is TGTGCCAGCAGCCGGCCATCGGGGGGGCGGTCCTACAATGAGCAGTTCTTC.

This clonotype was counted at least ten times. The chain joins TRBV6-2 or TRBV6-3 to TRBJ2-7; the D is unclear. V was pared by 5 bases and J by 1 base, with 3 bases between. This CDR3 has 11 amino acids. Germline lookup yields CDR1 MNHEY and CDR2 SVGEGT. The CDR3 loop reads CASSVSYEQYF. For the CDR3, the DNA is TGTGCCAGCAGTGTTTCCTACGAGCAGTACTTC.

The rearrangement links TRBV20-1 to TRBJ1-5; D might be TRBD1 (5 bases). V lost 3 bases and J 0 bases, leaving 6 bases between the germline ends. This CDR3 is 13 amino acids long. Germline V gives CDR1 DFQATT, CDR2 SNEGSKA (reference sequence). The CDR3 DNA reads TGCAGTGCTAGCCAGGGTAGCAATCAGCCCCAGCATTTT. It codes for CSASQGSNQPQHF.

V gene TRBV6-2 or TRBV6-3 combines with J gene TRBJ2-3; 14 nucleotides match TRBD2. Germline V gene lookup returns CDR1 MNHEY and CDR2 SVGEGT. Trimming at V came to 4 bases and at J to 4 bases, leaving 1 base not matched to a gene. The CDR3 is 15 residues long. CDR3 DNA: TGTGCCAGCAGTTTGACTAGCGGGGGGGCAGATACGCAGTATTTT. Translation gives CASSLTSGGADTQYF.

This clonotype has at least ten counts. The chain is built from TRBV11-3 and TRBJ1-1, with a tentative D call TRBD1 (5 bases). With 0 bases removed from V and 2 bases from J, the gap between germline ends came to 16 bases. CDR1 SGHNT and CDR2 YENEEA come from the germline V gene. This CDR3 is built from 17 residues. CDR3 DNA sequence: TGTGCCAGCAGCTTAGAACCCAAGGGACGGATTAACACTGAAGCTTTCTTT. Its translation is CASSLEPKGRINTEAFF.

This clonotype has at least ten counts. This chain connects TRBV20-1 to TRBJ1-4, with D tentatively TRBD1 (5 bases). Germline-derived CDR1 and CDR2 are DFQATT and SNEGSKA (reference sequence). The length of the CDR3 is 12 residues. Trimming removed 3 bases from V and 10 bases from J, with 12 bases in between. The CDR3, as DNA: TGCAGTGCTAGTCGTGGACAATCAAAACTGTTTTTT. It specifies CSASRGQSKLFF.

About this clonotype: A far larger clone lies a single base away; this is likely a read error. The chain uses TRBV7-9 and TRBJ1-6; 7 nucleotides match TRBD1. This CDR3 is 19 amino acids long. In germline, CDR1 is SEHNR, CDR2 FQNEAQ (reference sequence). The CDR3 region has the DNA TGTGCCAGCAGCTATCAACGCATCCGACAGGGTTCCTATAAGTCACCCCTCCACTTT. This encodes CASSYQRIRQGSYKSPLHF.

This clonotype was recorded a few times. V gene TRBV4-2 combines with J gene TRBJ1-2; 9 bases map to TRBD1. CDR1 LGHNA and CDR2 YNFKEQ come from the germline V gene. CDR3 length: 13 residues. V trimming: 4 bases; J trimming: 11 bases; junction bases outside the gene matches: 8. The CDR3 DNA reads as TGTGCCAGCAGCCCCTTAGACAGGGGGACTTACACCTTC. As protein: CASSPLDRGTYTF.

This clonotype was seen many times. The chain employs TRBV28 and TRBJ2-5, with a possible D match to TRBD1 (6 bases). The CDR3 extends over 15 amino acids. V was clipped by 2 bases and J by 5 bases, with 15 bases between them. Per the germline V gene, CDR1 is MDHEN and CDR2 is SYDVKM. The CDR3 spells CASSLGIGQRETQYF. The CDR3 region has the DNA TGTGCCAGCAGTTTAGGGATCGGACAGAGGGAGACCCAGTACTTC.

The table lists this clonotype with a few counts. The chain joins TRBV5-6 to TRBJ1-5; 7 nucleotides agree with TRBD1. Germline CDR1 SGHDT, CDR2 YYEEEE. This CDR3 has 19 residues. V was pared by 4 bases and J by 0 bases, with 16 bases of the junction left unmatched. The CDR3 here is CASSQGQVRGGYSNQPQHF. CDR3 nucleotide sequence: TGTGCCAGCAGCCAAGGACAGGTCCGAGGGGGTTATAGCAATCAGCCCCAGCATTTT.

As regards this clonotype: A far bigger clonotype differs at one base, so this is likely a read error. The CDR3 loop reads CASSPFRLRF. The CDR3 bases are TGTGCCAGCAGCCCTTTTAGATTGAGGTTC. The rearrangement links TRBV6-2 or TRBV6-3 to TRBJ2-4, with no clear D. Germline values: CDR1 MNHEY, CDR2 SVGEGT. CDR3 length: 10 amino acids.

This clonotype was detected many times. This rearrangement joins TRBV4-1 to TRBJ1-2, with D possibly being TRBD1 (5 bases). Trimming took off 0 bases at V and 0 bases at J, with 11 bases between the two ends. CDR1 is MGHRA, CDR2 YSYEKL, per germline. This CDR3 is built from 16 residues. The CDR3 is CASSQDPGLSNYGYTF. CDR3 coding DNA: TGCGCCAGCAGCCAAGATCCGGGACTTTCTAACTATGGCTACACCTTC.

J is TRBJ1-2 and V is TRBV20-1; TRBD1 aligns across 7 bases. This CDR3 region has 14 residues. The germline CDR1 and CDR2 sequences are DFQATT and SNEGSKA (reference sequence). The ends lost 2 bases at V and 0 bases at J; junction bases unmatched: 3. CDR3 sequence reads: CSARRDSTNYGYTF. The DNA for the CDR3 is TGCAGTGCTAGAAGGGACAGCACTAACTATGGCTACACCTTC.